In its sample, the clone carrying this T cell receptor beta chain was seen a few times. Its specificity is not known. CDR3 size: 17 residues. V was pared by 4 bases and J by 3 bases, with 12 bases of the junction left unmatched. Germline assignment: CDR1 LGHDT and CDR2 YNNKEL (reference sequence). This entry belongs to a study of T cells in Graves' hyperthyroidism and ophthalmopathy. Across the whole study: Any treatment followed the collection of peripheral blood at initial diagnosis.

Amplified TCR beta CDR3 regions derived from RNA transcripts. The HTBI primer set served for first-round RT-PCR of the TCR CDR3. TCRdb processed the multiplex PCR reads anew with MiXCR; each CDR3 protein has one entry. The data show around 350,000 distinct CDR3 sequences, 15% to 19% seen once. Findings and limits, study-wide: Most thyroid clonotypes expanded above 0.001 appeared in blood too.

Disease duration under 2 months; hyperthyroidism patients were aged 18 to 65. Researchers barred patients who had uncontrolled infection, other autoimmune disease, pregnancy or lactation. This TCR was sampled from a woman under 30 with Graves' hyperthyroidism that later progressed to Graves' ophthalmopathy. The rearrangement uses TRBV3-1 and TRBJ2-3; 8 nucleotides align to TRBD2. Sequencing was done on a sample of blood. CDR3 coding DNA: TGTGCCAGCAGCCTATATCCGGGACTAGTGGGGACAGATACGCAGTATTTT. Translating it yields CASSLYPGLVGTDTQYF.